This record looks at one T cell receptor beta chain sequence and its context. What it recognizes is unknown. Lesional scalp punch biopsies and peripheral blood were collected from alopecia areata patients. The data were obtained in a study of CD8+ T cells in alopecia areata. Study summary: Each of the treated patients was given oral tofacitinib, 5 to 10 mg twice daily, for moderate-to-severe alopecia areata. The study gave tofacitinib for 6 to 18 months, then 6 months off drug.

Trimming took 0 bases from V and 1 from J, leaving 12 bases between them. The CDR3 consists of 15 residues. The V gene's germline CDR1 is GTSNPN and CDR2 SVGIG (reference sequence). Following RNA extraction, reverse transcription yielded cDNA that acted as the sequencing template. Only in-frame clones appear in the TCRdb table, and some are missing; sequencing was by immunoSEQ multiplex PCR. Among roughly 170,000 clones, approximately 59% were seen once, and the ten largest hold roughly 15%. Points from the study as a whole: Scalp lesions, especially in alopecia totalis/universalis, had higher clonality than normal scalp.

The genes are TRBV30 and TRBJ1-2; the D gene is possibly TRBD1 (6 bases). The sequencing here drew on CD4+ T cells sorted from blood, taken at week 0. The receptor was isolated from a human donor with alopecia areata. CDR3 region: CAWSVLGGYNYGYTF. In DNA, the CDR3 is TGTGCCTGGAGTGTACTGGGGGGCTATAACTATGGCTACACCTTC.